These T cell receptor beta chains were read from a single sample in a study of Graves' ophthalmopathy and Graves' hyperthyroidism. TCRdb analysed the multiplex PCR reads with MiXCR anew, one entry per CDR3 protein. The table records approximately 700,000 distinct CDR3 sequences, roughly 41% of them present only once. The sequenced sample consisted of peripheral blood. Receptors were obtained from an adult man with Graves' ophthalmopathy. CDR3s include the opening cysteine and the closing phenylalanine or tryptophan. The D gene is left open where the match is weak. Clone size is stated in some rows and not others, as once, few, many or a class when expanded.

cdr3_aa: CASSYQVAESSPLHF
cdr3_nt: TGTGCCAGCAGTTATCAGGTGGCGGAGAGTTCACCCCTCCACTTT
clone_size: .
d_call: .
v_call: TRBV10-3
j_call: TRBJ1-6

cdr3_aa: CSAWRPQGYGYTF
cdr3_nt: TGCAGTGCCTGGAGACCCCAGGGCTATGGCTACACCTTC
clone_size: .
d_call: .
v_call: TRBV20-1
j_call: TRBJ1-2

cdr3_aa: CASSPGGGGEPQHF
cdr3_nt: TGTGCCAGCAGCCCCGGAGGGGGCGGAGAGCCCCAGCATTTT
clone_size: few
d_call: TRBD1
v_call: TRBV12-3/TRBV12-4
j_call: TRBJ1-5

cdr3_aa: CAISGPDGNTIYF
cdr3_nt: TGTGCCATCAGTGGCCCGGACGGAAACACCATATATTTT
clone_size: .
d_call: .
v_call: TRBV10-3
j_call: TRBJ1-3

cdr3_aa: CAWSGGFGELFF
cdr3_nt: TGTGCCTGGAGTGGAGGGTTCGGGGAGCTGTTTTTT
clone_size: .
d_call: .
v_call: TRBV11-2
j_call: TRBJ2-2

cdr3_aa: CASSYPLMGVIQETQYF
cdr3_nt: TGTGCCAGCAGTTACCCCTTGATGGGTGTAATCCAAGAGACCCAGTACTTC
clone_size: once
d_call: .
v_call: TRBV9
j_call: TRBJ2-5

cdr3_aa: CASKPGRYQETQYF
cdr3_nt: TGTGCCAGTAAACCCGGCAGATACCAAGAGACCCAGTACTTC
clone_size: many
d_call: .
v_call: TRBV19
j_call: TRBJ2-5

cdr3_aa: CASRGQGQETQYF
cdr3_nt: TGTGCCAGCAGAGGACAGGGACAAGAGACCCAGTACTTC
clone_size: many
d_call: TRBD1
v_call: TRBV19
j_call: TRBJ2-5

cdr3_aa: CSVDIRDHYGYTF
cdr3_nt: TGCAGCGTTGATATCCGGGACCACTATGGCTACACCTTC
clone_size: .
d_call: .
v_call: TRBV29-1
j_call: TRBJ1-2

cdr3_aa: CSASSDQTSSLWYEQYF
cdr3_nt: TGCAGTGCCAGCAGTGACCAGACTAGCAGCCTGTGGTACGAGCAGTACTTC
clone_size: .
d_call: TRBD2
v_call: TRBV20-1
j_call: TRBJ2-7

cdr3_aa: CASSLGTPEAFF
cdr3_nt: TGTGCCAGCAGTTTGGGGACACCTGAAGCTTTCTTT
clone_size: .
d_call: .
v_call: TRBV12-3/TRBV12-4
j_call: TRBJ1-1

cdr3_aa: CASSDARVAFF
cdr3_nt: TGTGCCAGCAGTGATGCCCGGGTAGCTTTCTTT
clone_size: many
d_call: .
v_call: TRBV2
j_call: TRBJ1-1

cdr3_aa: CASTPGAQGTQYF
cdr3_nt: TGTGCCAGCACCCCAGGGGCTCAAGGGACCCAGTACTTC
clone_size: .
d_call: .
v_call: TRBV25-1
j_call: TRBJ2-5

cdr3_aa: CAIRDNRGPNTGELFF
cdr3_nt: TGTGCCATCAGGGACAACAGGGGCCCGAACACCGGGGAGCTGTTTTTT
clone_size: few
d_call: TRBD1
v_call: TRBV10-3
j_call: TRBJ2-2

cdr3_aa: CSVVTGLYGYTF
cdr3_nt: TGCAGCGTCGTGACAGGGCTTTATGGCTACACCTTC
clone_size: once
d_call: TRBD1
v_call: TRBV29-1
j_call: TRBJ1-2

cdr3_aa: CSARKGMVNEQYF
cdr3_nt: TGCAGTGCTAGAAAGGGGATGGTCAACGAGCAGTACTTC
clone_size: many
d_call: .
v_call: TRBV20-1
j_call: TRBJ2-7

cdr3_aa: CSASRDRTNQPQHF
cdr3_nt: TGCAGTGCCAGCCGGGACAGGACAAATCAGCCCCAGCATTTT
clone_size: many
d_call: TRBD1
v_call: TRBV20-1
j_call: TRBJ1-5

cdr3_aa: CASSSHPGRRNPNYGYTF
cdr3_nt: TGTGCCAGCAGCTCCCATCCAGGACGGAGGAATCCTAACTATGGCTACACCTTC
clone_size: few
d_call: .
v_call: TRBV7-2
j_call: TRBJ1-2

cdr3_aa: CASSLSQLNTEAFF
cdr3_nt: TGTGCCAGCAGCTTGAGCCAGCTGAACACTGAAGCTTTCTTT
clone_size: few
d_call: .
v_call: TRBV5-5
j_call: TRBJ1-1

cdr3_aa: CASSLVIGGGNSPLHF
cdr3_nt: TGCGCCAGCAGCTTGGTTATAGGGGGAGGTAATTCACCCCTCCACTTT
clone_size: .
d_call: .
v_call: TRBV5-1
j_call: TRBJ1-6

cdr3_aa: CAGSQEDFGTGELFF
cdr3_nt: TGTGCCGGCAGCCAAGAGGATTTTGGCACCGGGGAGCTGTTTTTT
clone_size: .
d_call: .
v_call: TRBV7-2
j_call: TRBJ2-2